This T cell receptor beta chain appears in the sequencing data of a study of T cells in localized non-small cell lung cancer. The study's findings and limits: Turning up in adjacent lung were a median around 60 of the top 100 tumor clones. Higher blood T cell density went with longer overall survival. Adjacent uninvolved lung had the highest clonality, suggesting focused antigen responses.

A note on this clone: No antigen is known for it.

The method was immunoSEQ multiplex PCR; TCRdb's version includes in-frame clones alone and lacks a portion of them. Of 1,200 or so clones listed, roughly 25% were seen once; the top ten hold roughly a quarter. Germline V lookup: CDR1 LNHDA, CDR2 SQIVND (reference sequence). This CDR3 has 15 residues. Germline trimming cut 10 bases from V and 8 bases from J; bases unmatched to any gene: 12. The TCR originated in a male donor at least 60 years old with stage I lung adenocarcinoma. This sample comprised normal lung tissue next to the tumor, obtained before any cancer treatment. The chain carries TRBV19 and TRBJ2-3, with 13 nucleotides matching TRBD2. CDR3 sequence reads: CATTSGGAGVGTQYF. In DNA, the CDR3 is TGTGCCACCACTAGCGGGGGGGCCGGCGTAGGTACGCAGTATTTT. Supplemented by reference TRBV19 and TRBJ2-3, the full variable domain reads DGGITQSPKYLFRKEGQNVTLSCEQNLNHDAMYWYRQDPGQGLRLIYYSQIVNDFQKGDIAEGYSVSREKKESFPLTVTSAQKNPTAFYLCATTSGGAGVGTQYFGPGTRLTVL.